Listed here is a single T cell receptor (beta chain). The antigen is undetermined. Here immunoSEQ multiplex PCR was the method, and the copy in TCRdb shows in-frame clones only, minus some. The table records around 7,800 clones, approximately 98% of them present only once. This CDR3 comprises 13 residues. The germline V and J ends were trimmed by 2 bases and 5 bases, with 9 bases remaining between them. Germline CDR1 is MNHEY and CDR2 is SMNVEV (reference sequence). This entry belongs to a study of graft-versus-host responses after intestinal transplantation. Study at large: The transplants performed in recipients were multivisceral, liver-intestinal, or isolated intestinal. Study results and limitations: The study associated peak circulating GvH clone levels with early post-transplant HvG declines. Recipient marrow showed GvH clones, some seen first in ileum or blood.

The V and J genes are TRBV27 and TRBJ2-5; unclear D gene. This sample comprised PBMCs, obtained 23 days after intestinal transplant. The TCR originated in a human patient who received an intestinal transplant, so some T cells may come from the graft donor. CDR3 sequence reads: CASSLVGPETQYF. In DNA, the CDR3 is TGTGCCAGCAGTTTAGTCGGGCCGGAGACCCAGTACTTC.